The source of this T cell receptor beta chain is a study of shared clonotypes between healthy human individuals (dated by TCRdb to the early 2020s). With respect to the entire study: The cohort comprised a couple of women and a few men aged 18 to 49 years. The study deeply sequenced blood TCR repertoires of roughly five healthy adults to estimate repertoire size and the extent of clonotype sharing between individuals. Per donor, three plates each were used for CD4 naive and CD4 memory, two for CD8 naive, and one for CD8 memory. Between about 0.94 and 8.9 billion PBMCs per donor were obtained by leukapheresis. To increase sequencing depth and limit assay-specific biases, TCR repertoire library preparation and sequencing were carried out by different laboratories using diverse techniques. The paper's findings and limits, for the study overall: Naive subsets generally had larger estimated clonotype richness than memory subsets did. About 5% of naive CD4, 3.5% of naive CD8, approximately 2.2% of memory CD4, and 0.35% to 0.5% of memory CD8 clonotypes were shared across several donors. The genetic and exposure-history diversity represented was limited by the small number of donors. Based on pairwise subsampling, the degree of clonotype sharing among donors was expected to be affected by sequencing depth. Even with the large sequencing depth, rarefaction of the sorted-subset datasets indicated that sequencing was incomplete. Sampling was limited to blood, and TCR repertoires in tissue likely differ from TCR repertoires in blood. Compared with non-shared clonotypes, clonotypes shared by all four sorted-subset donors had higher generation probabilities.

As encoded in the germline V gene, CDR1 is SNHLY while CDR2 is FYNNEI. For this chain, trimming is 8 bases at the V end and 5 bases at the J end, and the number of junction bases without a gene match is 4. From its cysteine to its phenylalanine, the CDR3 spans 13 amino acids. The retained sequence is limited to the CDR3, 39 bases, with the frame set at the first base. Using the deep immunoSEQ assay, TCR CDR3 regions were amplified from genomic DNA by multiplex PCR. For each cell subset, the extracted genomic DNA was distributed evenly across all wells of several immunoSEQ 96-well plates, and each plate served as one replicate. For sorted subsets, about 220 ng of genomic DNA, equivalent to roughly 30,000 T cell genomes, went into each replicate PCR. The purified libraries were quantified using a Qubit 3.0 fluorometer, sized with a Bioanalyzer 2100, and then quantified again using the KAPA Library Quantification kit. A separate single-read 150-cycle Illumina NextSeq 550 flow cell was used to sequence each immunoSEQ 96-well plate. The study's processing was this. The immunoSEQ output contained only junctional sequences without quality scores, so filtering could not match that applied to full-length reads. To assign V/J genes and CDR3, sequences were annotated against IMGT germline references using PyIR, a Python wrapper for IgBLAST v1.9. Any read was removed if the V/J assignment was weak (E-value above 1e-6), the CDR3 was missing, or the read contained stop codons, out-of-frame junctions, or ambiguous translated residues. A V3J clonotype was defined by an identical inferred V gene, J gene, and CDR3 amino acid sequence. Percentage overlap between repertoires was calculated by dividing the number of shared unique clonotypes by the size of the smaller repertoire. RTK rarefaction, the Chao1 estimator, and Recon v2.1 estimates of unobserved clonotypes were used to assess repertoire richness. For all TCRbeta clonotypes obtained by the gDNA method from a few donors, generation probabilities were computed with OLGA. TCRdb carries this immuneACCESS record with in-frame sequences only. Its versions omit some clonotypes, under half of them owing to an unresolved V gene in the studies checked, with the rest unexplained. The V and J calls and clone size are taken from that table; D and trimming were inferred from the DNA. For this sample there are a few hundred thousand clones; roughly 70% appear just once. About 10% of the sample is held by the ten biggest clonotypes.

This clone was seen only a few times. Its antigen target is currently unknown. Per-base quality was not reported, and no clone a single base away is much larger than it. Healthy HIV-negative adults with no recently reported acute infections or vaccinations were included as donors. All donors were Caucasian adults living in Nashville, Tennessee, USA. Magnetic negative selection was used to enrich CD4+ T cells, after which naive cells were positively selected on CD45RA and the negative fraction became the memory subset. Blood was obtained by leukapheresis, after which PBMCs were separated by Ficoll-Histopaque density gradient centrifugation and cryopreserved in liquid nitrogen vapor phase. Analytical flow cytometry was used to check the purity and quantity of each magnetically sorted T cell population. Genomic DNA was isolated from each sorted fraction and quantified by UV absorbance on a Nanodrop 2000c.

The specimen sequenced was memory CD4+ T cells sorted from blood. The intended sense of this specimen's cell subset or site label: CD45RA-negative fraction. This receptor was taken from a man aged 25 to 40 in good health. Recombination connected TRBV2 to TRBJ1-2, and 11 bases in between align with TRBD1. The sequence in DNA is TGTGCCAGCGGGACAGGGGGTTTTTATGGCTACACCTTC. Translated, this is CASGTGGFYGYTF. This CDR3, with the reference TRBV2 and TRBJ1-2 proteins standing in past its ends, gives the full variable domain EPEVTQTPSHQVTQMGQEVILRCVPISNHLYFYWYRQILGQKVEFLVSFYNNEISEKSEIFDDQFSVERPDGSNFTLKIRSTKLEDSAMYFCASGTGGFYGYTFGSGTRLTVV.